This T cell receptor beta chain derives from a study of T cell responses to AZD1222 COVID-19 vaccine. Remarks on this clone: The antigen is not known.

Study conclusions and caveats: Samples come after the peak T cell response, not at day 14.

TCRdb keeps only in-frame clones here, not all; method: immunoSEQ multiplex PCR. The sample includes 90,000 to 120,000 clones, about 86% of them seen just once. V lost 8 bases to trimming and J lost 6 bases, with 10 bases between them. The CDR3 has 12 residues. The input for sequencing was peripheral blood, taken on day 0 of AZD1222 vaccination. V usage is TRBV12-3 or TRBV12-4 and J usage is TRBJ2-2; no firm D call. This clonotype was sampled from an adult in good health. CDR3 coding DNA: TGTGCCAGCGAAGGACGGGCCGGGGAGCTGTTTTTT. This sequence encodes CASEGRAGELFF.